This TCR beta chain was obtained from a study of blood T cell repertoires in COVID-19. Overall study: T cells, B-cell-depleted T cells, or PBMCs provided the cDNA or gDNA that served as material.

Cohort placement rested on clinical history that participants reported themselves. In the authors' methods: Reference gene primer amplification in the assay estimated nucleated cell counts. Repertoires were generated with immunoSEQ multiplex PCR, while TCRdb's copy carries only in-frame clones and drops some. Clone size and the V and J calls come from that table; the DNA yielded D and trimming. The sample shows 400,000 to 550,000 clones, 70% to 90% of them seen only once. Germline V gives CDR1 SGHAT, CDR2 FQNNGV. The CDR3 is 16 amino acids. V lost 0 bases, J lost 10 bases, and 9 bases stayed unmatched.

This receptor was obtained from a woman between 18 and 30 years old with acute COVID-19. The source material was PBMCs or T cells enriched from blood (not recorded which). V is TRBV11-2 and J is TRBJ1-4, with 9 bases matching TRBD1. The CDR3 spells CASSLDWGTGTVKLFF. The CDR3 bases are TGTGCCAGCAGCTTAGATTGGGGGACAGGGACGGTAAAACTGTTTTTT.